The 32 T cell receptor beta chains listed next were all sequenced from one sample in a study of identical twins. TCRdb re-derived calls from the 5' RACE reads in MiXCR, one entry per CDR3 protein. The data show more than 650,000 distinct CDR3 sequences, over 5% seen once. The sample was naive T cells sorted from blood. The source is a man between 18 and 29 years old in good health.

This clonotype has a count of ten or more. This sequence joins TRBV12-3 or TRBV12-4 and TRBJ2-3; a possible D gene is TRBD2 (6 bases). V was cut by 1 base and J by 8 bases, with 13 bases left in between. There are 14 residues in the CDR3. In DNA form, the CDR3 reads TGTGCCAGCAGTTTAGAGGCGGGGCACCGTACGCAGTATTTT. Translation: CASSLEAGHRTQYF.

There are many counts of this clonotype. V usage is TRBV7-9 and J usage is TRBJ1-1, with a weak D call TRBD1 (6 bases). CDR3 size: 16 residues. Trimming removed 3 bases from V and 1 base from J, with 15 bases in between. Looked up from germline, CDR1 is SEHNR and CDR2 is FQNEAQ (reference sequence). The CDR3 spells CASSLIAGGANTEAFF. Here the CDR3 DNA reads TGTGCCAGCAGCTTGATAGCGGGGGGCGCGAACACTGAAGCTTTCTTT.

In this sample, this clonotype turned up many times. The rearrangement links TRBV6-1 to TRBJ1-1, with TRBD1 as a possible D gene (6 bases). The CDR3 sequence is 13 residues long. Germline values: CDR1 MNHNS, CDR2 SASEGT. V dropped 0 bases and J dropped 10 bases, with 12 bases sitting between them. The CDR3 region is CASSEAQGLGAFF. The DNA for the CDR3 is TGTGCCAGCAGTGAAGCCCAGGGGCTAGGAGCTTTCTTT.

The chain recombines TRBV2 with TRBJ2-1; D not certain. The CDR3 runs to 13 residues. V lost 2 bases and J 6 bases, leaving 8 bases between the germline ends. Germline loops: CDR1 SNHLY, CDR2 FYNNEI. CDR3 loop: CASSEISGNEQFF. The CDR3 DNA reads as TGTGCCAGCAGTGAAATCTCGGGCAATGAGCAGTTCTTC.

The chain couples TRBV28 to TRBJ2-5; TRBD2 matches at 7 bases. Germline V CDR1 and CDR2: MDHEN, SYDVKM. The CDR3 consists of 14 residues. Trimming at V came to 5 bases and at J to 5 bases, leaving 8 bases not matched to a gene. CDR3 sequence: CASSPRTRHETQYF. The CDR3 DNA sequence: TGTGCCAGCAGTCCACGGACTAGACACGAGACCCAGTACTTC.

This clonotype came up many times. The chain combines TRBV15 with TRBJ2-4, with TRBD1 identical over 7 bases. Germline assignment: CDR1 LNHNV and CDR2 YYDKDF (reference sequence). Trimming cost V 6 bases and J 6 bases; bases outside gene matches: 14. The CDR3 totals 16 residues. CDR3 DNA: TGTGCCACCAGTCCCGCAAAACAGGGGCTCGGAAACATTCAGTACTTC. The encoded protein is CATSPAKQGLGNIQYF.

This clonotype was found many times. The genes are TRBV15 and TRBJ2-5; possibly TRBD1 for D (6 bases). Germline V gene lookup returns CDR1 LNHNV and CDR2 YYDKDF (reference sequence). V was trimmed by 0 bases and J by 4 bases, leaving 15 bases between them. This CDR3 spans 16 amino acids. The CDR3 DNA reads TGTGCCACCAGCAGAGATCAATCGGGACATCGAGAGACCCAGTACTTC. Its translation: CATSRDQSGHRETQYF.

V is TRBV7-2 and J is TRBJ2-1, with D perhaps matching TRBD2 (5 bases). V lost 5 bases and J 7 bases, leaving 18 bases between the germline ends. Per germline, CDR1 SGHTA and CDR2 FQGNSA. This CDR3 spans 15 amino acids. For the CDR3, the DNA is TGTGCCAGCAGCCGACGCGGGCGGACCGGGAATGAGCAGTTCTTC. This encodes CASSRRGRTGNEQFF.

Ten or more counts support this clonotype. The chain links TRBV29-1 to TRBJ2-3, with D perhaps TRBD2 (6 bases). V lost 4 bases and J lost 9, with 14 bases in between. There are 12 residues in the CDR3. Per the germline V gene, CDR1 is SQVTM and CDR2 is ANQGSEA. DNA of the CDR3: TGCAGCGTTGGGAGACTAGAAGGGACGCAGTATTTT. The encoded protein is CSVGRLEGTQYF.

This clonotype was seen many times. This chain uses TRBV5-1 with TRBJ2-1, with TRBD1 matching 7 bases. CDR1 and CDR2 (germline): SGHRS, YFSETQ. The CDR3 is 15 amino acids. J gave up 0 bases and V 4 bases, and 4 bases lay outside the gene matches. Written as DNA, the CDR3 is TGCGCCAGCAGCGGAGAGGGGGCCTCCTACAATGAGCAGTTCTTC. The encoded protein is CASSGEGASYNEQFF.

There are a few counts of this clonotype. This rearrangement joins TRBV7-9 to TRBJ2-3; 11 bases align to TRBD2. The germline V gene has CDR1 SEHNR and CDR2 FQNEAQ (reference sequence). Trimming removed 4 bases from V and 5 bases from J; junction bases left unmatched: 11. CDR3 length: 17 residues. CDR3 nucleotide sequence: TGTGCCAGCAGCTCTAAACTAGCGGGAGTACAACGAGATACGCAGTATTTT. Its protein product is CASSSKLAGVQRDTQYF.

This clonotype was observed many times. V and J are TRBV4-1 and TRBJ2-2; possible D gene TRBD1, 5 bases. V lost 7 bases and J lost 4, with 19 bases in between. The CDR3 consists of 16 residues. Germline V lookup: CDR1 MGHRA, CDR2 YSYEKL. The DNA for the CDR3 is TGCGCCAGCAAACCCCCGCAGGGCCCGGGCACCGGGGAGCTGTTTTTT. Amino acids: CASKPPQGPGTGELFF.

This clonotype was seen many times. The chain combines TRBV12-3 or TRBV12-4 with TRBJ2-7; possible D gene TRBD2, 5 bases. V was clipped by 4 bases and J by 3 bases, with 13 bases between them. The length of the CDR3 is 14 residues. The DNA for the CDR3 is TGTGCCAGCAGTTCGACCGACGACTACTACGAGCAGTACTTC. This gives the protein CASSSTDDYYEQYF.

This clonotype occurred many times. J is TRBJ2-1 and V is TRBV6-2 or TRBV6-3; tentatively, D is TRBD1 (5 bases). CDR1 and CDR2 from the germline V gene are MNHEY and SVGEGT. The CDR3 runs 16 residues. V was clipped by 0 bases and J by 6 bases, with 15 bases between them. The CDR3 coding sequence is TGTGCCAGCAGTTACTCAGTCCAGGGAAGTTCCAATGAGCAGTTCTTC. Protein sequence: CASSYSVQGSSNEQFF.

This clonotype was counted only a few times. The rearrangement joins TRBV5-6 to TRBJ2-4; D might be TRBD2 (6 bases). V lost 4 bases to trimming and J lost 0 bases, with 14 bases between them. The CDR3 totals 16 residues. CDR1 SGHDT and CDR2 YYEEEE come from the germline V gene. The CDR3 DNA sequence: TGTGCCAGCAGCACTCAGGGACTTCTAGCCAAAAACATTCAGTACTTC. Its translation is CASSTQGLLAKNIQYF.

This clonotype was recorded many times. This chain uses TRBV5-1 with TRBJ2-3, with 9 nucleotides matching TRBD2. The J segment lost 2 bases and the V segment lost 6 bases, leaving 7 bases of the junction unmatched. Germline lookup yields CDR1 SGHRS and CDR2 YFSETQ. The CDR3 contains 15 residues. CDR3 DNA: TGCGCCAGCACCCGGGCTAGCGGGATCACAGATACGCAGTATTTT. It yields the protein CASTRASGITDTQYF. The full variable domain, with the rest looked up from reference TRBV5-1 and TRBJ2-3, is KAGVTQTPRYLIKTRGQQVTLSCSPISGHRSVSWYQQTPGQGLQFLFEYFSETQRNKGNFPGRFSGRQFSNSRSEMNVSTLELGDSALYLCASTRASGITDTQYFGPGTRLTVL.

In its sample, this clonotype was seen many times. The chain links TRBV11-2 to TRBJ2-1, with 8 bases identical to TRBD2. This CDR3 has 15 amino acids. V was clipped by 5 bases and J by 1 base; unmatched bases: 4. Germline CDR1 is SGHAT and CDR2 is FQNNGV. The CDR3 loop is CASSAGRGSYNEQFF. The CDR3, as DNA: TGTGCCAGCAGCGCCGGGAGGGGGTCCTACAATGAGCAGTTCTTC.

This clonotype was picked up a small number of times. The rearrangement joins TRBV10-3 to TRBJ2-1; 7 bases are a match to TRBD2. Germline CDR1 reads ENHRY; CDR2 reads SYGVKD. The junction had 10 bases not matched to a gene; V was cut back by 4 bases and J by 4 bases. CDR3 length: 16 amino acids. CDR3 nucleotide sequence: TGTGCCATCAGTGGATCGACTAGCCTAGAATACAATGAGCAGTTCTTC. It encodes CAISGSTSLEYNEQFF.

At least ten counts were recorded for this clonotype. The chain carries TRBV7-9 and TRBJ2-1; TRBD2 matches at 11 bases. This CDR3 has 16 amino acids. Germline V gene sequence: CDR1 SEHNR, CDR2 FQNEAQ (reference sequence). The trim removed 2 bases at V and 6 bases at J, leaving 6 bases unmatched. CDR3 DNA: TGTGCCAGCAGCTTACTAGCGGGAGGCAATTTCAATGAGCAGTTCTTC. Amino acid sequence: CASSLLAGGNFNEQFF.

This clonotype was seen only a few times. The rearrangement uses TRBV6-2 or TRBV6-3 and TRBJ2-7, with 11 bases aligning to TRBD1. V dropped 10 bases and J dropped 7; count of bases not matched to a gene: 9. The CDR3 consists of 13 residues. The germline V gene has CDR1 MNHEY and CDR2 SVGEGT. CDR3 nucleotides: TGTGCCACCGGACAGGGGGCGACTTGGGAGCAGTACGTC. Protein product: CATGQGATWEQYV.

This clonotype was found a few times. This chain connects TRBV6-1 to TRBJ2-7, with 7 bases fitting TRBD2. Germline V CDR1 and CDR2: MNHNS, SASEGT. The CDR3 runs to 14 residues. J was trimmed by 7 bases and V by 7 bases; bases with no gene match: 13. The CDR3 region has the DNA TGTGCCAGCACCCGCGGTAGCGGGTTAGGGGAGCAGTACTTC. This codes for CASTRGSGLGEQYF.

This clonotype turned up a few times. This rearrangement joins TRBV5-5 to TRBJ2-7; perhaps TRBD2 as D (6 bases). Deletions cut 2 bases from V and 0 bases from J, with 15 bases between. CDR3 length: 16 residues. Germline V gene lookup returns CDR1 SGHKS and CDR2 YYEKEE (reference sequence). The CDR3 DNA follows: TGTGCCAGCAGCTTAGCGGGTGAGGACTCCTCCTACGAGCAGTACTTC. Translating it yields CASSLAGEDSSYEQYF. Full variable domain (missing parts from reference TRBV5-5 and TRBJ2-7): DAGVTQSPTHLIKTRGQQVTLRCSPISGHKSVSWYQQVLGQGPQFIFQYYEKEERGRGNFPDRFSARQFPNYSSELNVNALLLGDSALYLCASSLAGEDSSYEQYFGPGTRLTVT.

This clonotype was counted at least ten times. The CDR3 sequence is CAISRLSSNTDTQYF. The DNA for the CDR3 is TGTGCCATCAGCCGCCTGTCCAGTAACACAGATACGCAGTATTTT. The chain combines TRBV10-3 with TRBJ2-3; D is unclear. Germline CDR1 ENHRY, CDR2 SYGVKD. Trimming left V 6 bases short and J 2 bases short, with 15 bases between. The CDR3 runs 15 residues.

This chain joins TRBV4-1 and TRBJ2-5; 13 positions agree with TRBD2. The CDR3 has 17 residues. With 3 bases clipped from V and 5 bases from J, the junction kept 9 bases outside the gene matches. Germline-derived CDR1 and CDR2 are MGHRA and YSYEKL. Written as DNA, the CDR3 is TGCGCCAGCAGCCATAGGACTAGCGGGAGAGGGGCGGAGACCCAGTACTTC. It yields the protein CASSHRTSGRGAETQYF.

The V call is TRBV7-6, the J call TRBJ2-1, with 10 positions matching TRBD2. V lost 5 bases and J lost 0; bases outside the gene matches: 16. Germline V gives CDR1 SGHVS, CDR2 FNYEAQ. The CDR3 is 20 amino acids. This CDR3 is CASSNKRLAGSSSSYNEQFF. DNA of the CDR3: TGTGCCAGCAGCAACAAACGACTAGCGGGTTCCTCGAGCTCCTACAATGAGCAGTTCTTC.

This clonotype has only a few counts. The J gene is TRBJ2-7, the V gene TRBV9; weak D call: TRBD1 (6 bases). CDR3 length: 16 amino acids. Trimming took off 2 bases at V and 3 bases at J, with 18 bases between the two ends. Germline V gene data show CDR1 as SGDLS and CDR2 as YYNGEE. The CDR3 sequence is CASSVRSRGGFYEQYF. The CDR3 bases are TGTGCCAGCAGCGTTAGAAGCAGGGGTGGCTTCTACGAGCAGTACTTC.

Many counts were recorded for this clonotype. As DNA, the CDR3 is TGTGCCAGCAGTTATCCTAGCCGCTACAATGAGCAGTTCTTC. Translated: CASSYPSRYNEQFF. The J gene is TRBJ2-1, the V gene TRBV13; D is possibly TRBD2 (5 bases). The CDR3 is made up of 14 amino acids. The V gene's germline CDR1 is PRHDT and CDR2 FYEKMQ (reference sequence). Trimming cost V 6 bases and J 3 bases, with 12 bases left between them.

This clonotype was counted many times. The rearrangement uses TRBV9 and TRBJ2-3; D remains ambiguous. Trimming left V 3 bases short and J 0 bases short, with 5 bases between. The CDR3 has 13 residues. Germline values: CDR1 SGDLS, CDR2 YYNGEE. CDR3 amino acids: CASSGDSTDTQYF. The CDR3 coding sequence is TGTGCCAGCAGCGGCGACAGCACAGATACGCAGTATTTT.

At least ten counts were recorded for this clonotype. The chain links TRBV28 to TRBJ2-2; TRBD2 agrees at 9 bases. V was clipped by 6 bases and J by 0 bases; unmatched bases: 2. The CDR3 extends over 15 amino acids. Germline V CDR1 and CDR2: MDHEN, SYDVKM. CDR3 coding DNA: TGTGCCAGCAGGCTAGCGGGAACGAACACCGGGGAGCTGTTTTTT. This codes for CASRLAGTNTGELFF.

The V and J genes are TRBV13 and TRBJ1-2; D not certain. The CDR3 runs to 13 residues. V gave up 4 bases and J gave up 6 bases, with 12 bases separating them. Germline loops: CDR1 PRHDT, CDR2 FYEKMQ (reference sequence). CDR3 in amino acids: CASSSPPPDGYTF. The CDR3 region has the DNA TGTGCCAGCAGCTCCCCACCCCCTGATGGCTACACCTTC.

In this sample, this clonotype turned up many times. The J gene is TRBJ2-7, the V gene TRBV11-2; 10 bases are shared with TRBD2. Unmatched junction bases numbered 15, after V lost 3 bases and J lost 7 bases. Germline CDR1 and CDR2: SGHAT and FQNNGV. The CDR3 has 17 amino acids. CDR3 coding DNA: TGTGCCAGCAGCTTGTTCTTTACTAGCGGGATATCGAGAGAGCAGTACGTC. As protein: CASSLFFTSGISREQYV.

V usage is TRBV9 and J usage is TRBJ2-1; 13 bases are shared with TRBD2. Germline loops: CDR1 SGDLS, CDR2 YYNGEE. V lost 3 bases to trimming and J lost 7 bases; unmatched junction nucleotides: 7. The CDR3 runs to 16 residues. Here the CDR3 reads CASSGWGTSGKNEQFF. As DNA, the CDR3 is TGTGCCAGCAGCGGGTGGGGGACTAGCGGGAAGAATGAGCAGTTCTTC.